This TCR beta chain was obtained from a study of post-analysis software for immune sequencing data. Presence of unique molecular identifiers characterized the TCR beta cDNA libraries. TCRdb re-called the PCR reads through MiXCR, storing one row per CDR3 protein. The sample holds about 560,000 distinct CDR3 sequences, around 40% seen once. Study-wide results and caveats: Normalized Chao1 diversity in multiple sclerosis patients fell significantly below that of controls. Controls had lower frequencies than patients of about 5 TRBV segments, which included TRBV5-6, TRBV5-1 and TRBV20-1.

Details on this clonotype: What it binds is not known.

CDR1 is LNHNV, CDR2 YYDKDF, per germline (reference sequence). The CDR3 runs to 13 residues. Trimming shortened V by 8 bases and J by 3 bases, and 12 bases separated the two germline ends. V is TRBV15 and J is TRBJ2-3; no definite D call. The sequence was obtained from a girl aged 5 to 17 with multiple sclerosis. The sample taken for sequencing was blood. The CDR3 nucleotides read TGTGCCACCCGCACATCAAGGACAGATACGCAGTATTTT. This encodes CATRTSRTDTQYF.